These 15 T cell receptor beta chains were all obtained from the same sample, sequenced in a study of cytomegalovirus exposure and HLA in healthy donors. Vbeta (60) and Jbeta (13) primers were used in the PCR. Clones were read by immunoSEQ multiplex PCR, and TCRdb kept only the in-frame ones, dropping some. Found here are approximately 220,000 clones, 75% to 90% of them singletons; the top ten hold roughly 0.66%. Input material: PBMCs. These receptors were collected from a boy younger than 10 in good health and CMV-seronegative.

This clone showed up just a few times. The genes are TRBV27 and TRBJ2-7; maybe TRBD1 (6 bases). The CDR3 contains 14 residues. Per the germline V gene, CDR1 is MNHEY and CDR2 is SMNVEV (reference sequence). V lost 6 bases to trimming and J lost 0 bases, with 12 bases between them. The CDR3 is CASSLDSSSYEQYF. CDR3 in DNA: TGTGCCAGCAGCCTGGACAGCAGCTCCTACGAGCAGTACTTC.

The CDR3 protein is CASSCRDSTQYF. The CDR3 nucleotides read TGTGCCAGCAGCTGCCGGGACAGTACGCAGTATTTT. This rearrangement joins TRBV21-1 to TRBJ2-3; TRBD1 is taken as the D call from the table, unchecked against the DNA. TRBV21-1 is annotated as a pseudogene. The CDR3 is made up of 12 amino acids.

This sequence joins TRBV5-6 and TRBJ1-2, with D tentatively TRBD1 (6 bases). Germline values: CDR1 SGHDT, CDR2 YYEEEE. Trimming took 1 base from V and 8 from J, leaving 12 bases between them. The CDR3 is 13 residues long. DNA for the CDR3: TGTGCCAGCAGCTTGTGGGGGGGCAGCGGCTACACCTTC. Translating gives CASSLWGGSGYTF.

The chain is built from TRBV9 and TRBJ1-6; D gene ambiguous. V was trimmed by 4 bases and J by 13 bases, leaving 18 bases between them. The CDR3 covers 14 residues. CDR1 is SGDLS, CDR2 YYNGEE, per germline. The CDR3 nucleotides are TGTGCCAGCAGCCCTAGAGAGACTTCTTCGCCCCTCCACTTT. This gives the protein CASSPRETSSPLHF.

The gene calls are TRBV11-2 and TRBJ1-2; possibly TRBD1 for D (5 bases). Per the germline V gene, CDR1 is SGHAT and CDR2 is FQNNGV. V gave up 5 bases and J gave up 6 bases, with 19 bases separating them. The CDR3 has 15 residues. The CDR3 region has the DNA TGTGCCAGCAGCCTCGGACATTCCAAGGAGAATGGCTACACCTTC. This gives the protein CASSLGHSKENGYTF.

The chain is built from TRBV13 and TRBJ2-1; D might be TRBD2 (7 bases). The CDR3 spans 15 residues. In germline, CDR1 is PRHDT, CDR2 FYEKMQ (reference sequence). V was trimmed by 2 bases and J by 2 bases, leaving 10 bases between them. The CDR3, as DNA: TGTGCCAGCAGCTTACGGGGGGACACCTACAATGAGCAGTTCTTC. Translation gives CASSLRGDTYNEQFF.

The chain carries TRBV7-2 and TRBJ2-1; tentative D call: TRBD2 (5 bases). The CDR3 runs to 17 residues. V was clipped by 4 bases and J by 1 base, with 17 bases between them. Germline values: CDR1 SGHTA, CDR2 FQGNSA. DNA for the CDR3: TGTGCCAGCAGCTCACCCACTAGGGTGGGGTCCTACAATGAGCAGTTCTTC. Translated: CASSSPTRVGSYNEQFF.

V is TRBV29-1 and J is TRBJ1-3; D is unclear. The germline V gene encodes CDR1 SQVTM and CDR2 ANQGSEA. Trimming took 3 bases from V and 8 from J, leaving 11 bases between them. CDR3 length: 12 amino acids. DNA for the CDR3: TGCAGCGTTGAGGGTGAGAGGGACACCATATATTTT. It yields the protein CSVEGERDTIYF.

As DNA, the CDR3 is TGTGCCAGTACCGATAGGAGCGGGAGCACAGATACGCAGTATTTT. It translates to CASTDRSGSTDTQYF. V and J are TRBV19 and TRBJ2-3; TRBD2 might be the D (6 bases). The CDR3 contains 15 residues. Germline V gene sequence: CDR1 LNHDA, CDR2 SQIVND (reference sequence). Trimming removed 7 bases from V and 0 bases from J, with 14 bases in between.

The gene calls are TRBV4-2 and TRBJ1-1; D is possibly TRBD1 (6 bases). V shed 2 bases and J shed 4 bases, with 14 bases lying between them. This CDR3 comprises 15 residues. Germline CDR1 is LGHNA and CDR2 is YNFKEQ. The CDR3 bases are TGTGCCAGCAGCCAAACTCAGGGAGGGGGCACTGAAGCTTTCTTT. Translating gives CASSQTQGGGTEAFF.

This chain joins TRBV19 and TRBJ2-3; possibly TRBD1 for D (5 bases). V was shortened by 5 bases and J by 0 bases, with 12 bases between the two germline ends. The CDR3 runs 15 residues. In germline, CDR1 is LNHDA, CDR2 SQIVND (reference sequence). Here the CDR3 DNA reads TGTGCCAGTAGTTACGGACACCGAAGCACAGATACGCAGTATTTT. It translates to CASSYGHRSTDTQYF.

V and J are TRBV9 and TRBJ2-3; 8 bases agree with TRBD2. Looked up from germline, CDR1 is SGDLS and CDR2 is YYNGEE. J lost 5 bases, V lost 0 bases, and 11 bases had no gene match. The CDR3 consists of 17 residues. Written as DNA, the CDR3 is TGTGCCAGCAGCGTAGCTGGGAGCGGGAGATGGGGAGATACGCAGTATTTT. Translating gives CASSVAGSGRWGDTQYF.

The gene calls are TRBV4-1 and TRBJ1-1; possible D gene TRBD1, 6 bases. CDR3 size: 13 residues. Germline-derived CDR1 and CDR2 are MGHRA and YSYEKL. Trimming took off 1 base at V and 3 bases at J, with 6 bases between the two ends. CDR3 DNA sequence: TGCGCCAGCAGCCAAGGGACAGACACTGAAGCTTTCTTT. Encoded protein: CASSQGTDTEAFF.

This rearrangement joins TRBV27 to TRBJ1-1, with D unclear. CDR1 and CDR2 from the germline V gene are MNHEY and SMNVEV (reference sequence). The CDR3 extends over 16 amino acids. The V gene lost 1 base and the J gene lost 0 bases, with 12 bases spanning the gap. CDR3 loop: CASSLFGGLMNTEAFF. The DNA for the CDR3 is TGTGCCAGCAGTTTATTTGGCGGCCTCATGAACACTGAAGCTTTCTTT.

This chain joins TRBV4-1 and TRBJ1-3, with D perhaps TRBD1 (6 bases). This CDR3 spans 16 amino acids. V gave up 4 bases and J gave up 4 bases, with 17 bases separating them. Germline V gene lookup returns CDR1 MGHRA and CDR2 YSYEKL. CDR3 nucleotide sequence: TGCGCCAGCAGCCTCCTAGAAGGGGGAACCGGAAACACCATATATTTT. Translating gives CASSLLEGGTGNTIYF.